A selection of T cell receptor beta chains follows, all from one sample in a study of blood T cells in healthy people across ages. TCRdb processed the 5' RACE reads anew with MiXCR; each CDR3 protein has one entry. The sample consists of 550,000 to 750,000 distinct CDR3 sequences, approximately 21% of them appearing once. The sample was blood. The source of these receptors is a man between 65 and 80 years old in good health. CDR3s include the opening cysteine and the closing phenylalanine or tryptophan. A D gene is named only where the DNA matches it firmly. Size is stated for part of the rows, as once, few or many counts, or as a class when the clone is expanded.

J gene: TRBJ2-1
clone size: few
D gene: .
V gene: TRBV20-1
CDR3 DNA: TGCAGTGCTAGAGATGCGTCGGGATGGGGCAATGAGCAGTTCTTC
CDR3 protein: CSARDASGWGNEQFF

J gene: TRBJ2-1
clone size: few
D gene: TRBD2
V gene: TRBV18
CDR3 DNA: TGTGCCAGCTCACCAAAGCTAGCGGGAGTTGTTGAGCAGTTCTTC
CDR3 protein: CASSPKLAGVVEQFF

J gene: TRBJ2-7
clone size: .
D gene: .
V gene: TRBV27
CDR3 DNA: TGTGCCAGCAGTTTGGCAGGCGAAAGGACCTACGAGCAGTACTTC
CDR3 protein: CASSLAGERTYEQYF

J gene: TRBJ2-3
clone size: few
D gene: TRBD2
V gene: TRBV14
CDR3 DNA: TGTGCCAGCAGCCATGGACCTTCGGGACTAGCGGGGAACACAGATACGCAGTATTTT
CDR3 protein: CASSHGPSGLAGNTDTQYF

J gene: TRBJ2-7
clone size: .
D gene: .
V gene: TRBV7-9
CDR3 DNA: TGTGCCAGCAGCTTAATGGGGGTGATCTACGAGCAGTACTTC
CDR3 protein: CASSLMGVIYEQYF

J gene: TRBJ2-3
clone size: .
D gene: .
V gene: TRBV25-1
CDR3 DNA: TGTGCCAGCAGTGAACCCTCGGACCCTAGGGATACGCAGTATTTT
CDR3 protein: CASSEPSDPRDTQYF

J gene: TRBJ1-2
clone size: .
D gene: .
V gene: TRBV5-1
CDR3 DNA: TGCGCCAGCAGCTTGGCGGGGATACTGGAGGGCTACACCTTC
CDR3 protein: CASSLAGILEGYTF

J gene: TRBJ1-5
clone size: few
D gene: TRBD1
V gene: TRBV6-5
CDR3 DNA: TGTGCCAGCAGCTCTATACCGGGACAGAATCAGCCCCAGCATTTT
CDR3 protein: CASSSIPGQNQPQHF

J gene: TRBJ2-7
clone size: few
D gene: TRBD1
V gene: TRBV4-1
CDR3 DNA: TGCGCCAGCAGCCAAATCCCGGGACAGTCGTACGAGCAGTACTTC
CDR3 protein: CASSQIPGQSYEQYF

J gene: TRBJ2-2
clone size: .
D gene: TRBD1
V gene: TRBV24-1
CDR3 DNA: TGTGCCACCAGTGATTCGACAGGGGGAAACACCGGGGAGCTGTTTTTT
CDR3 protein: CATSDSTGGNTGELFF

J gene: TRBJ1-6
clone size: .
D gene: .
V gene: TRBV3-1
CDR3 DNA: TGTGCCAGCAGCCGAACAGGGTCGGAGTCACCCCTCCACTTT
CDR3 protein: CASSRTGSESPLHF

J gene: TRBJ2-1
clone size: .
D gene: TRBD2
V gene: TRBV6-2/TRBV6-3
CDR3 DNA: TGTGCCAGCAGTTCCGCGACTAGCGGGGGTTACAATGAGCAGTTCTTC
CDR3 protein: CASSSATSGGYNEQFF

J gene: TRBJ2-5
clone size: many
D gene: .
V gene: TRBV11-2
CDR3 DNA: TGTGCCAGCAGCCTAAACTTTGGGGGAGAGACCCAGTACTTC
CDR3 protein: CASSLNFGGETQYF

J gene: TRBJ2-6
clone size: .
D gene: .
V gene: TRBV12-3/TRBV12-4
CDR3 DNA: TGTGCCAGCAGTTTACGGCTTACCCACTCTGGGGCCAACGTCCTGACTTTC
CDR3 protein: CASSLRLTHSGANVLTF

J gene: TRBJ2-1
clone size: few
D gene: TRBD2
V gene: TRBV20-1
CDR3 DNA: TGCAGTGCAAGGACTAGTCCCGGGAATGAGCAGTTCTTC
CDR3 protein: CSARTSPGNEQFF

J gene: TRBJ1-4
clone size: .
D gene: .
V gene: TRBV15
CDR3 DNA: TGTGCCACCAGCAGGAACGCTAATGAAGAACTGTTTTTT
CDR3 protein: CATSRNANEELFF

J gene: TRBJ1-1
clone size: .
D gene: TRBD1
V gene: TRBV29-1
CDR3 DNA: TGCAGCGTCGAACAGGGGTCGAACACTGAAGCTTTCTTT
CDR3 protein: CSVEQGSNTEAFF

J gene: TRBJ2-5
clone size: few
D gene: TRBD2
V gene: TRBV20-1
CDR3 DNA: TGCAGTGCTACAACTAGCGGGGCAAACCAAGAGACCCAGTACTTC
CDR3 protein: CSATTSGANQETQYF

J gene: TRBJ2-5
clone size: few
D gene: .
V gene: TRBV5-1
CDR3 DNA: TGCGCCAGCACCTCTAATACTCGGGAGACCCAGTACTTC
CDR3 protein: CASTSNTRETQYF

J gene: TRBJ2-7
clone size: .
D gene: .
V gene: TRBV20-1
CDR3 DNA: TGCAGTGCGGAAAAAAGGGGGGTTGACGGGCAGTACTTC
CDR3 protein: CSAEKRGVDGQYF

J gene: TRBJ1-2
clone size: .
D gene: .
V gene: TRBV29-1
CDR3 DNA: TGCAGCGTTGAACAAGACGATTCTAACTATGGCTACACCTTC
CDR3 protein: CSVEQDDSNYGYTF

J gene: TRBJ2-7
clone size: .
D gene: TRBD2
V gene: TRBV7-3
CDR3 DNA: TGTGCCAGCAGCTTAATGATAGCGGGCTCCTACGAGCAGTACTTC
CDR3 protein: CASSLMIAGSYEQYF

J gene: TRBJ2-5
clone size: few
D gene: TRBD1
V gene: TRBV4-3
CDR3 DNA: TGCGCCAGCAGCCAAGGGACAGGGCGTGGAGAGACCCAGTACTTC
CDR3 protein: CASSQGTGRGETQYF

J gene: TRBJ2-1
clone size: few
D gene: .
V gene: TRBV2
CDR3 DNA: TGTGCCAGCAGTGTTTCCAGGGTCTCCTACAATGAGCAGTTCTTC
CDR3 protein: CASSVSRVSYNEQFF